The next 8 T cell receptor beta chains were all read from a single sample in a study of shared T cell receptors in the human thymus. This table comes from immunoSEQ multiplex PCR, and its TCRdb copy is limited to in-frame clones, with some not included. The sample consists of about 500,000 clones, more than 75% of them appearing once. The same sample was also studied in work on human thymus T cells.

What was sequenced was thymocytes. These receptor sequences come from a boy in the first two years of life with a congenital heart defect.

This chain joins TRBV4-3 and TRBJ2-1, with 15 bases identical to TRBD2. V dropped 2 bases and J dropped 4; count of bases not matched to a gene: 9. The CDR3 runs 19 residues. The germline CDR1 and CDR2 sequences are LGHNA and YSLEER. In DNA form, the CDR3 reads TGCGCCAGCAGCCAAATTGGCCCCGGGACTAGCGGGAGGTACAATGAGCAGTTCTTC. Residues: CASSQIGPGTSGRYNEQFF.

The chain has TRBV6-5 and TRBJ2-7; 12 bases match TRBD2. CDR3 length: 15 amino acids. Germline V gene data show CDR1 as MNHEY and CDR2 as SVGAGI. Trimming took 5 bases from V and 3 from J; bases not matched to a gene: 5. The DNA for the CDR3 is TGTGCCAGCAGTCCCGGACTAGCGGGGTACTACGAGCAGTACTTC. As protein: CASSPGLAGYYEQYF.

The J gene is TRBJ2-3, the V gene TRBV27, with D possibly being TRBD1 (6 bases). Trimming removed 5 bases at V and 1 base at J, with 25 bases between. CDR1 is MNHEY and CDR2 is SMNVEV in the germline V gene (reference sequence). The CDR3 covers 19 residues. The CDR3 here is CASSTIAREGDWGTDTQYF. The CDR3 nucleotides read TGTGCCAGCAGTACTATAGCCCGCGAGGGGGATTGGGGCACAGATACGCAGTATTTT.

This chain uses TRBV18 with TRBJ2-7; a possible D gene is TRBD1 (5 bases). The CDR3 loop spans 15 amino acids. Germline loops: CDR1 KGHSH, CDR2 LQKENI. V lost 5 bases and J lost 4, with 18 bases in between. In nucleotides, the CDR3 is TGTGCCAGCTCATCCAGACAGCGCAGACGGTACGAGCAGTACTTC. Translating gives CASSSRQRRRYEQYF.

The chain's CDR3 is CASNDNLTGQGEAFF. The CDR3 nucleotides read TGTGCCAGCAACGATAACTTGACAGGGCAGGGTGAAGCTTTCTTT. The genes are TRBV2 and TRBJ1-1; 7 bases are shared with TRBD1. Germline CDR1 reads SNHLY; CDR2 reads FYNNEI. CDR3 length: 15 amino acids. V lost 7 bases, J lost 7 bases, and 15 bases stayed unmatched. The complete variable domain, with remaining parts taken from reference TRBV2 and TRBJ1-1, reads EPEVTQTPSHQVTQMGQEVILRCVPISNHLYFYWYRQILGQKVEFLVSFYNNEISEKSEIFDDQFSVERPDGSNFTLKIRSTKLEDSAMYFCASNDNLTGQGEAFFGQGTRLTVV.

The J gene is TRBJ2-1, the V gene TRBV5-4; a possible D gene is TRBD1 (7 bases). With 4 bases removed from V and 8 bases from J, the gap between germline ends came to 19 bases. The germline V gene has CDR1 SGHNT and CDR2 YYREEE (reference sequence). The CDR3 length is 15 residues. CDR3: CASSGGDSLPDEQFF. The DNA for the CDR3 is TGTGCCAGCAGCGGAGGGGACAGTCTCCCGGATGAGCAGTTCTTC.

This chain connects TRBV4-3 to TRBJ2-5, with D maybe TRBD2 (6 bases). This CDR3 comprises 15 residues. V shed 6 bases and J shed 4 bases, with 18 bases lying between them. Germline CDR1 reads LGHNA; CDR2 reads YSLEER. The CDR3 coding sequence is TGCGCCAGCAGTTACCATGCGGGGTCGCGAGAGACCCAGTACTTC. Translation: CASSYHAGSRETQYF.

CDR3 sequence: CASSPSTSNYEQYF. CDR3 nucleotide sequence: TGTGCCAGTAGTCCTTCGACTAGTAACTACGAGCAGTACTTC. The rearrangement joins TRBV19 to TRBJ2-7; a weak D match, TRBD2 (6 bases). Germline V gives CDR1 LNHDA, CDR2 SQIVND (reference sequence). This CDR3 has 14 residues. V lost 5 bases to trimming and J lost 3 bases, with 14 bases between them. The full variable domain, completed using reference TRBV19 and TRBJ2-7, is DGGITQSPKYLFRKEGQNVTLSCEQNLNHDAMYWYRQDPGQGLRLIYYSQIVNDFQKGDIAEGYSVSREKKESFPLTVTSAQKNPTAFYLCASSPSTSNYEQYFGPGTRLTVT.